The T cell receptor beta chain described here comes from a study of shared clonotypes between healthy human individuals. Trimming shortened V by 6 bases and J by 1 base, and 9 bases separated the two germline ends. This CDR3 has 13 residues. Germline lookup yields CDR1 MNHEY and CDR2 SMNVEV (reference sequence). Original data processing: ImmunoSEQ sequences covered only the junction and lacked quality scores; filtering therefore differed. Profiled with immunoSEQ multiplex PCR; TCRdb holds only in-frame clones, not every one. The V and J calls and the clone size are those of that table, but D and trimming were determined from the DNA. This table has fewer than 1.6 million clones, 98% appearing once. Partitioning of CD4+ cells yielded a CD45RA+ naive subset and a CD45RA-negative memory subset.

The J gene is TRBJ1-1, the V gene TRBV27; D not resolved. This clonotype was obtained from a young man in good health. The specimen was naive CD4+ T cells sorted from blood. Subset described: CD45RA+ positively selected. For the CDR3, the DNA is TGTGCCAGCAGGGTCGCAGGGAACACTGAAGCTTTCTTT. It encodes CASRVAGNTEAFF.